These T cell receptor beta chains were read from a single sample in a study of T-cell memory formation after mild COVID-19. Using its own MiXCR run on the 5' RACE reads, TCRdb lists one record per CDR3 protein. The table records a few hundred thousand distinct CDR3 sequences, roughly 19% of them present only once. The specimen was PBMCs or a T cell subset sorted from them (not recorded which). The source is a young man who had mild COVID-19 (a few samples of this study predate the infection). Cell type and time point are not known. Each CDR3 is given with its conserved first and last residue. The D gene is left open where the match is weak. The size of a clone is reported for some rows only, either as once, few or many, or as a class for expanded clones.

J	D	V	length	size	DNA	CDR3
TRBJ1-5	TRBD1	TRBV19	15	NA	TGTGCCAGTAGGAAGCAGGGGGCTGGGAATCAGCCCCAGCATTTT	CASRKQGAGNQPQHF
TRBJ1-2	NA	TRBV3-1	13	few	TGTGCCAGCAGCCAAGCTACAGGGCTTGGCTACACCTTC	CASSQATGLGYTF
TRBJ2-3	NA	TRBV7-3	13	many	TGTGCCAGCAGCTTAAGAGAGGGAGATACGCAGTATTTT	CASSLREGDTQYF
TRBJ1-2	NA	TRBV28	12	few	TGTGCCAGCACCCTCTGGGGGTCCGGCTACACCTTC	CASTLWGSGYTF
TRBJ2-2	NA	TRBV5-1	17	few	TGCGCCAGCAGCTTGTTAGCTAGCCTCGGGAACACCGGGGAGCTGTTTTTT	CASSLLASLGNTGELFF
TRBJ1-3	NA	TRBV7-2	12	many	TGTGCCAGCAGCATTTCTGGAAACACCATATATTTT	CASSISGNTIYF
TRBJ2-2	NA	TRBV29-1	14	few	TGCAGCGGGTACAGGGATGAGAGCACCGGGGAGCTGTTTTTT	CSGYRDESTGELFF
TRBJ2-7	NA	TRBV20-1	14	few	TGCAGTGCTCCCGAATTGGGGGCTTCGTACGAGCAGTACTTC	CSAPELGASYEQYF
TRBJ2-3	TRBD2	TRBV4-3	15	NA	TGCGCCAGAAGCCAGGCTCTAGCGGGGGGCCGGGGGCAGTATTTT	CARSQALAGGRGQYF
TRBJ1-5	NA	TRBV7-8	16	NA	TGTGCCAGCAGCGCGTACAGTGTACCTAGCAATCAGCCCCAGCATTTT	CASSAYSVPSNQPQHF
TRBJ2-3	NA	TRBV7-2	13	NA	TGTGCCAGCAGCTTAGCGATCTCAGATACGCAGTATTTT	CASSLAISDTQYF
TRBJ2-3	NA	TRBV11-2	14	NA	TGTGCCAGCAGCCTCCCTCATGGGGGAGATACGCAGTATTTT	CASSLPHGGDTQYF
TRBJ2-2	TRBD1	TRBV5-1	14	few	TGCGCCAGCAGCTTAGACAGGGGCACCGGGGAGCTGTTTTTT	CASSLDRGTGELFF
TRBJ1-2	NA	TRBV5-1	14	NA	TGCGCCAGCAGCTTGAATGGGGGCGGCTATGGCTACACCTTC	CASSLNGGGYGYTF
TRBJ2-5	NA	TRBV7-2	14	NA	TGTGCCAGCAGCTTTTCACGTCGACGGGAGACCCAGTACTTC	CASSFSRRRETQYF
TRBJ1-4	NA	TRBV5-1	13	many	TGCGCCAGCAGCGGGGGACCAGGGGAAAAACTGTTTTTT	CASSGGPGEKLFF
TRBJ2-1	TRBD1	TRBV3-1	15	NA	TGTGCCAGCAGCCAATGGGACAGCTCCTACAATGAGCAGTTCTTC	CASSQWDSSYNEQFF
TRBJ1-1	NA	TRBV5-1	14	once	TGCGCCAGCAGCTTCATTAGAGGGAACACTGAAGCTTTCTTT	CASSFIRGNTEAFF
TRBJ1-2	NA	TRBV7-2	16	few	TGTGCCAGCAGCTTATTTTCTGGCGAGGGGAGCTATGGCTACACCTTC	CASSLFSGEGSYGYTF
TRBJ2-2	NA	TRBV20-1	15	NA	TGCAGTGCTAGGTCCGCTCCGCGGGACACCGGGGAGCTGTTTTTT	CSARSAPRDTGELFF
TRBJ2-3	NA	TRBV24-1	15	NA	TGTGCCACCAGTGAGGAAAGGGGCGCTACAGATACGCAGTATTTT	CATSEERGATDTQYF
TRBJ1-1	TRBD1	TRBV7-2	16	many	TGTGCCAGCAGCTTTCGGTGGACAGGGATGAACACTGAAGCTTTCTTT	CASSFRWTGMNTEAFF